This T cell receptor (beta chain) was sequenced in a study of blood T cell repertoires in COVID-19. Study at large: Acute-phase and convalescent COVID-19 samples originated in the United States, Italy and Spain.

How the authors handled the data: For nucleated cells, counts were estimated from reference gene primer amplification. Using immunoSEQ multiplex PCR, the repertoire was profiled, and TCRdb retains in-frame clones only, with some absent. The V and J calls and the clone size are those of that table, but D and trimming were determined from the DNA. Here the sample spans over 200,000 clones, 75% to 90% being singletons. The CDR3 covers 15 residues. CDR1 is SGHTA, CDR2 FQGNSA, per germline. After removal of 1 base from V and 0 bases from J, the junction contained 2 bases not matched to a gene. The gene calls are TRBV7-2 and TRBJ1-2; 7 bases line up with TRBD1. Sequenced material: peripheral blood. The source of this sequence is a human donor in a cohort sampled during active COVID-19. The CDR3 loop is CASSLGGTANYGYTF. CDR3 nucleotide sequence: TGTGCCAGCAGCTTAGGAGGGACAGCTAACTATGGCTACACCTTC.